The rows below give T cell receptor beta chains drawn from one sample of a study of neoadjuvant anti-PD-1 for oral cavity cancer. Repertoires were generated with immunoSEQ multiplex PCR, while TCRdb's copy carries only in-frame clones and drops some. The profile covers tens of thousands of clones, with 83% appearing a single time and around 3.2% taken by the ten largest. The sample was PBMCs, taken before nivolumab (anti-PD-1) treatment. The source is a person aged 35-80 years with oral cavity squamous cell carcinoma. The CDR3 runs from the conserved cysteine through the conserved F or W. Clone size appears in some rows only: once, few, many, or a class for an expanded clone.

abundance,v_gene,j_gene,CDR3aa
NA,TRBV29-1,TRBJ2-2,CSVSGGDTGELFF
NA,TRBV5-4,TRBJ1-5,CASSFGGNQPQHF
NA,TRBV6-5,TRBJ1-2,CASSYTAGYGYTF
once,TRBV25-1,TRBJ2-1,CASSPGSGPAGNEQFF
NA,TRBV5-1,TRBJ2-1,CASSRPEGGNEQFF
once,TRBV4-2,TRBJ2-5,CASSPTGTSGAQETQYF
NA,TRBV5-1,TRBJ2-5,CASTLAGVFETQYF
NA,TRBV28,TRBJ2-7,CASRVPTDAYEQYF
NA,TRBV5-1,TRBJ1-1,CASSYSKRQGEAFF
NA,TRBV7-9,TRBJ1-5,CASSFWDNQPQHF
NA,TRBV5-4,TRBJ1-4,CASSLTGLRNEKLFF
NA,TRBV4-1,TRBJ2-1,CASSESTGLSYNEQFF
NA,TRBV7-3,TRBJ1-3,CASSPGQGVYGNTIYF
NA,TRBV6-5,TRBJ2-5,CASSPIGGQDGTQYF
NA,TRBV27,TRBJ2-7,CASSFNPWGNEQYF
NA,TRBV6-1,TRBJ2-5,CASSSRGQGRTQYF
few,TRBV10-3,TRBJ1-3,CATLDRDGGNTIYF
NA,TRBV5-1,TRBJ1-5,CASSSGQDGQPQHF
NA,TRBV19,TRBJ2-1,CASSLQAGMVYEQFF
NA,TRBV19,TRBJ2-1,CASSIVGSNEQFF
NA,TRBV19,TRBJ1-2,CASSGQNYGYTF
NA,TRBV10-2,TRBJ1-2,CASSAGSGYGYTF
NA,TRBV27,TRBJ2-2,CASHRGSGELFF
NA,TRBV29-1,TRBJ1-5,CSAFLPGRQPQHF
NA,TRBV19,TRBJ2-1,CASMQGSYNEQFF
NA,TRBV5-1,TRBJ2-3,CASSYNRASADTQYF
few,TRBV11-1,TRBJ2-2,CASSLGQGYTGELFF
NA,TRBV4-1,TRBJ2-1,CASSQGRGGRYNEQFF
NA,TRBV2,TRBJ2-1,CASILPGGRGNEQFF
once,TRBV5-4,TRBJ1-2,CASSPSGGQNYGYTF
once,TRBV4-1,TRBJ1-1,CASSHPVINTEAFF
NA,TRBV7-8,TRBJ1-1,CASSLGPGPRWDF
NA,TRBV6-5,TRBJ1-1,CASSFGSFFTSTEAFF
NA,TRBV7-9,TRBJ1-1,CASSPDRNGIYTEAFF
NA,TRBV10-3,TRBJ2-7,CAIAGATYEQYF
NA,TRBV4-1,TRBJ2-7,CASSRNRDSYEQYF
NA,TRBV28,TRBJ2-7,CASSPSWPGLNYEQYF
NA,TRBV9,TRBJ1-2,CASSLEDSHGYTF
NA,TRBV11-2,TRBJ2-1,CASSLGLAGSSYNEQFF
NA,TRBV5-1,TRBJ2-3,CASSKAGASDTQYF